This TCR beta chain was obtained from a study of OX40 agonist ivuxolimab in advanced cancers. Across the study: Patients were roughly 81% male with ages roughly 23 to 79, mean about 54.

CDR3 length equals 12 residues. Germline V gene data show CDR1 as SQVTM and CDR2 as ANQGSEA. Trimming took off 3 bases at V and 1 base at J, with 5 bases between the two ends. Worth noting for this clone: The sample contains more than one DNA sequence encoding this CDR3.

The repertoire was sequenced with immunoSEQ multiplex PCR; TCRdb's copy has only in-frame clones and lacks some. Of more than 65,000 clones listed, about 83% are singletons. This TCR derives from an adult with an advanced solid tumor such as melanoma, head and neck, liver or kidney cancer. V gene TRBV29-1 combines with J gene TRBJ2-3; maybe TRBD2 (5 bases). This specimen was CD4+ or CD8+ T cells sorted from blood, taken in a trial of the OX40 agonist ivuxolimab. The CDR3 DNA is TGCAGCGTTGAGCGGGGCACAGATACGCAGTATTTT. This sequence encodes CSVERGTDTQYF.